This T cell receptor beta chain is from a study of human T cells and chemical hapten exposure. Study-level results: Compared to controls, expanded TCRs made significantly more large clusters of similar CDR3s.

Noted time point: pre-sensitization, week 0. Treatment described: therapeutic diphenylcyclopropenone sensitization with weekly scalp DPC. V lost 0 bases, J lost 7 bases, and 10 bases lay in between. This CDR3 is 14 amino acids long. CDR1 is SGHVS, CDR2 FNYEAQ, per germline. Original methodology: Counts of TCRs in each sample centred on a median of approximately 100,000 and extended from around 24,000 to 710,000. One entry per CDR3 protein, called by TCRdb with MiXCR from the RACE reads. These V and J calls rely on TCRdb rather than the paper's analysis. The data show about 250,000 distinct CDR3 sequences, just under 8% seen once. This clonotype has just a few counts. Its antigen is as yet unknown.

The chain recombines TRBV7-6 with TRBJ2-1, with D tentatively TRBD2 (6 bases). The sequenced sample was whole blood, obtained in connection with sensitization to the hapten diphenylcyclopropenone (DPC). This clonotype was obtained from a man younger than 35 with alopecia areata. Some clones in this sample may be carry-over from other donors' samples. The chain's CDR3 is CASSLAIRGNEQFF. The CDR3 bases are TGTGCCAGCAGCTTAGCGATACGGGGGAATGAGCAGTTCTTC.